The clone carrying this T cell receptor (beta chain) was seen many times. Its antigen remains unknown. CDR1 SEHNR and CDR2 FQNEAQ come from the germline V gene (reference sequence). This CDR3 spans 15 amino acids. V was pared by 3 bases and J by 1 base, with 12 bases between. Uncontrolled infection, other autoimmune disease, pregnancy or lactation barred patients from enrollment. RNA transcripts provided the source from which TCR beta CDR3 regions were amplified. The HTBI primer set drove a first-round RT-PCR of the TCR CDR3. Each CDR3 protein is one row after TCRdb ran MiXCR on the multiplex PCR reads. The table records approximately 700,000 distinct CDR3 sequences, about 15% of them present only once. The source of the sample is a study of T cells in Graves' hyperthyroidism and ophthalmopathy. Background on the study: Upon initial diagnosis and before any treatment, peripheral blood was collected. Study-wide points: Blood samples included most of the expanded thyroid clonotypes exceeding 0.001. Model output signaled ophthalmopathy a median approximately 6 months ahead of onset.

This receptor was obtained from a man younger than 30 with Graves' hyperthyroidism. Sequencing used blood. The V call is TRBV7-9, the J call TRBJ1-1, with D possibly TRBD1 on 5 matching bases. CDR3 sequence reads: CASSFPGIRNTEAFF. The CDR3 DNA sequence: TGTGCCAGCAGCTTCCCAGGGATTAGGAACACTGAAGCTTTCTTT.